These 22 T cell receptor beta chains were all obtained from the same sample, sequenced in a study of T-cell reconstitution after alpha-beta-depleted transplantation in children. TCRbeta library preparation incorporated unique molecular identifiers. A single record per CDR3 protein comes from TCRdb applying MiXCR to the PCR reads. The table shows 350,000 to 500,000 distinct CDR3 sequences, with around two fifths occurring only once. The material sequenced was PBMCs, taken before TCRalphabeta/CD19-depleted stem cell transplant. These receptors came from a girl aged 2 to 10 with aplastic anemia, due to receive a stem cell transplant.

In this sample, this clonotype turned up many times. The CDR3 DNA reads TGTGCCAGCAGTTCCGCCCGAGGGAACGATTACAATGAGCAGTTCTTC. Translation gives CASSSARGNDYNEQFF. The chain couples TRBV27 to TRBJ2-1, with D perhaps TRBD2 (5 bases). V was pared by 4 bases and J by 4 bases, with 17 bases between. The CDR3 covers 16 residues. Looked up from germline, CDR1 is MNHEY and CDR2 is SMNVEV (reference sequence).

A few counts support this clonotype. The chain carries TRBV12-3 or TRBV12-4 and TRBJ1-5, with D possibly being TRBD1 (6 bases). The CDR3 is 16 amino acids. Deletions cut 6 bases from V and 1 base from J, with 16 bases between. The CDR3 sequence: CASSQGRRQSNQPQHF. The DNA of the CDR3 is TGTGCCAGCAGCCAGGGGCGGAGGCAGAGCAATCAGCCCCAGCATTTT.

The chain joins TRBV19 to TRBJ1-1; D is uncertain. The length of the CDR3 is 12 residues. The V gene's germline CDR1 is LNHDA and CDR2 SQIVND (reference sequence). V was trimmed by 6 bases and J by 4 bases, leaving 9 bases between them. The DNA of the CDR3 is TGTGCCAGTAGCGCAGGCGGCACTGAAGCTTTCTTT. Protein product: CASSAGGTEAFF.

The gene calls are TRBV3-1 and TRBJ2-4; 8 nucleotides match TRBD2. This CDR3 contains 15 residues. V lost 4 bases, J lost 6 bases, and 8 bases stayed unmatched. Germline CDR1 reads LGHDT; CDR2 reads YNNKEL (reference sequence). DNA of the CDR3: TGTGCCAGCAGCCGAACTTCAAGCGGGGGAAACATTCAGTACTTC. This sequence encodes CASSRTSSGGNIQYF.

This chain connects TRBV20-1 to TRBJ2-7; the D call may be TRBD1 or TRBD2 (5 bases each). CDR1 is DFQATT, CDR2 SNEGSKA, per germline (reference sequence). The V and J ends lost 2 bases and 7 bases respectively, with 12 bases between them. The CDR3 sequence is 12 residues long. CDR3 DNA: TGCAGTGCTAGACGGGACCTCGGAGAGCAGTACTTC. This translates into CSARRDLGEQYF.

The gene calls are TRBV7-6 and TRBJ2-1; D not certain. The CDR3 sequence is 14 residues long. Germline-derived CDR1 and CDR2 are SGHVS and FNYEAQ. The germline V and J ends were trimmed by 4 bases and 1 base, with 8 bases remaining between them. The CDR3 reads CASSYSASYNEQFF. CDR3 DNA sequence: TGTGCCAGCAGCTATTCAGCATCCTACAATGAGCAGTTCTTC.

The V gene is TRBV20-1, the J gene TRBJ1-5, with D unresolved. Germline CDR1 is DFQATT and CDR2 is SNEGSKA (reference sequence). The CDR3 is made up of 10 amino acids. The V and J ends lost 5 bases and 5 bases respectively, with 4 bases between them. The CDR3 DNA sequence: TGCAGTGCTCCCGATCAGCCCCAGCATTTT. As protein: CSAPDQPQHF.

The CDR3 sequence is CASSFVQGKGVGQPQHF. The CDR3 region has the DNA TGTGCCAGCAGCTTTGTACAGGGGAAAGGGGTCGGGCAGCCCCAGCATTTT. The V gene is TRBV7-9, the J gene TRBJ1-5, with 7 bases lining up with TRBD1. CDR1 SEHNR and CDR2 FQNEAQ come from the germline V gene (reference sequence). Trimming took 3 bases from V and 7 from J; bases not matched to a gene: 15. CDR3 length equals 17 residues.

The V call is TRBV6-1, the J call TRBJ2-7; a weak D match, TRBD1 (7 bases). Trimming took 4 bases from V and 2 from J, leaving 12 bases between them. This CDR3 region has 14 residues. The V gene's germline CDR1 is MNHNS and CDR2 SASEGT. CDR3 residues: CASSVQGGTYEQYF. The CDR3 nucleotides read TGTGCCAGCAGTGTTCAGGGGGGTACCTACGAGCAGTACTTC.

Notes on this clonotype: Possible read error: a much larger clone is one base away. The chain uses TRBV5-1 and TRBJ2-1, with TRBD2 matching over 7 bases. Germline lookup yields CDR1 SGHRS and CDR2 YFSETQ. J lost 5 bases, V lost 2 bases, and 1 base had no gene match. CDR3 size: 13 residues. The DNA of the CDR3 is TGCGCCAGCAGCTTCCGGGGGGACAATGAGCAGTTCTTC. Protein: CASSFRGDNEQFF.

The chain has TRBV5-1 and TRBJ2-1; perhaps TRBD1 as D (6 bases). The CDR3 covers 13 residues. Trimming took off 0 bases at V and 9 bases at J, with 10 bases between the two ends. In germline, CDR1 is SGHRS, CDR2 YFSETQ. The CDR3 coding sequence is TGCGCCAGCAGCTTGGACAGGGCGGGTGAGCAGTTCTTC. Its translation is CASSLDRAGEQFF.

With regard to this clonotype: One end of the junction does not line up with germline, which may come from a read error. V gene TRBV11-2 combines with J gene TRBJ2-3; no firm D call. This CDR3 has 14 residues. Germline V gives CDR1 SGHAT, CDR2 FQNNGV. CDR3 DNA sequence: TGTGCCAGCAGCTCACTTCCTACCACAGATACGCCGTATTTT. Its translation: CASSSLPTTDTPYF.

This clonotype occurred a few times. The V gene is TRBV12-3 or TRBV12-4, the J gene TRBJ1-1; D is possibly TRBD1 (6 bases). Trimming removed 7 bases at V and 6 bases at J, with 18 bases between. CDR3 size: 14 residues. In nucleotides, the CDR3 is TGTGCCAGCACCTTAGTCGGGGGGGCGGCTGAAGCTTTCTTT. It encodes CASTLVGGAAEAFF.

Only one count was recorded for this clonotype. Compared with germline, one end of the junction differs, possibly owing to a read error. J is TRBJ2-1 and V is TRBV9, with D perhaps TRBD1 or TRBD2 (5 bases each). This CDR3 is built from 12 residues. CDR1 is SGDLS, CDR2 YYNGEE, per germline. The CDR3 region is CASSVGENEQLF. CDR3 DNA sequence: TGTGCCAGCAGCGTGGGGGAGAATGAGCAGCTCTTC.

The genes are TRBV20-1 and TRBJ2-7; D is uncertain. This CDR3 spans 12 amino acids. Germline CDR1 is DFQATT and CDR2 is SNEGSKA (reference sequence). V lost 1 base, J lost 5 bases, and 9 bases lay in between. The DNA for the CDR3 is TGCAGTGCTAGAGTCCCTCTCCACGAGCAGTACTTC. Encoded protein: CSARVPLHEQYF.

J is TRBJ2-3 and V is TRBV29-1, with 10 nucleotides matching TRBD2. The CDR3 totals 15 residues. Losses at the gene ends were 7 bases for V and 4 bases for J; bases not matched to a gene: 11. The germline gives CDR1 SQVTM, CDR2 ANQGSEA. The CDR3 here is CSGRIAGGWSDTQYF. The CDR3 nucleotides read TGCAGCGGCCGAATAGCGGGAGGTTGGTCAGATACGCAGTATTTT.

This clonotype was picked up many times. The chain has TRBV5-1 and TRBJ2-3, with D uncertain. Deletions cut 5 bases from V and 1 base from J, with 26 bases between. The CDR3 extends over 19 amino acids. CDR1 and CDR2 from the germline V gene are SGHRS and YFSETQ. DNA of the CDR3: TGCGCCAGCAGGCGGTCCGGCCTCCAGAGGATGGAAGGCACAGATACGCAGTATTTT. As protein: CASRRSGLQRMEGTDTQYF.

The chain uses TRBV12-3 or TRBV12-4 and TRBJ2-1, with D perhaps matching TRBD1 (5 bases). This CDR3 has 15 residues. V was shortened by 5 bases and J by 0 bases, with 11 bases between the two germline ends. In DNA, the CDR3 is TGTGCCAGCAGTACCGGAGACAGCTCCTACAATGAGCAGTTCTTC. Protein: CASSTGDSSYNEQFF.

The rearrangement joins TRBV7-9 to TRBJ1-2; 8 nucleotides match TRBD1. Germline lookup yields CDR1 SEHNR and CDR2 FQNEAQ (reference sequence). Unmatched junction bases numbered 2, after V lost 1 base and J lost 4 bases. The CDR3 is 14 amino acids. DNA of the CDR3: TGTGCCAGCAGCTTAGGGACAGGGACCTATGGCTACACCTTC. It translates to CASSLGTGTYGYTF.

The gene calls are TRBV9 and TRBJ2-1; D is undetermined. The CDR3 has 13 amino acids. V lost 0 bases and J 8 bases, leaving 9 bases between the germline ends. The germline V gene encodes CDR1 SGDLS and CDR2 YYNGEE. Here the CDR3 DNA reads TGTGCCAGCAGCGTAGGAGGTCGTGATGAGCAGTTCTTC. It translates to CASSVGGRDEQFF.

The table lists this clonotype with many counts. The chain combines TRBV20-1 with TRBJ2-7; 8 positions agree with TRBD2. This CDR3 contains 15 residues. CDR1 DFQATT and CDR2 SNEGSKA come from the germline V gene (reference sequence). The V segment lost 3 bases and the J segment 2 bases; nucleotides outside the gene matches: 9. CDR3 protein: CSASSWAGGTYEQYF. CDR3 DNA: TGCAGTGCTAGCTCATGGGCGGGAGGTACCTACGAGCAGTACTTC.

DNA for the CDR3: TGTGCCAGCAGCGCCCAGCCGGGACAGGGGTTCGGCGAGCAGTACTTC. It specifies CASSAQPGQGFGEQYF. This chain uses TRBV7-3 with TRBJ2-7; 10 bases are shared with TRBD1. The junction had 13 bases not matched to a gene; V was cut back by 5 bases and J by 6 bases. CDR3 length: 16 residues. Germline V gene lookup returns CDR1 SGHTA and CDR2 FQGTGA.